This T cell receptor beta chain was recovered during a study of blood T cell repertoires in COVID-19. Study background: The analysed material was cDNA or gDNA that came from T cells, B-cell-depleted T cells, or PBMCs.

CDR3 size: 15 residues. Germline V gene data show CDR1 as SGHRS and CDR2 as YFSETQ. V was shortened by 0 bases and J by 3 bases, with 12 bases between the two germline ends. The assay was immunoSEQ multiplex PCR, and TCRdb's table has in-frame clones only and misses some. The data show some 320,000 clones, with 89% seen just once and over 4% held by the top ten. Cohort 3 donors were reported recovered after two negative PCRs, clearance, or symptom resolution. The chain carries TRBV5-1 and TRBJ1-2; D call uncertain. The sample was PBMCs or T cells enriched from blood (not recorded which). This receptor was taken from a man aged 55 to 70 who had recovered from COVID-19. DNA for the CDR3: TGCGCCAGCAGCTTGGATCGGGGAGGAGACTATGGCTACACCTTC. Translating it yields CASSLDRGGDYGYTF.